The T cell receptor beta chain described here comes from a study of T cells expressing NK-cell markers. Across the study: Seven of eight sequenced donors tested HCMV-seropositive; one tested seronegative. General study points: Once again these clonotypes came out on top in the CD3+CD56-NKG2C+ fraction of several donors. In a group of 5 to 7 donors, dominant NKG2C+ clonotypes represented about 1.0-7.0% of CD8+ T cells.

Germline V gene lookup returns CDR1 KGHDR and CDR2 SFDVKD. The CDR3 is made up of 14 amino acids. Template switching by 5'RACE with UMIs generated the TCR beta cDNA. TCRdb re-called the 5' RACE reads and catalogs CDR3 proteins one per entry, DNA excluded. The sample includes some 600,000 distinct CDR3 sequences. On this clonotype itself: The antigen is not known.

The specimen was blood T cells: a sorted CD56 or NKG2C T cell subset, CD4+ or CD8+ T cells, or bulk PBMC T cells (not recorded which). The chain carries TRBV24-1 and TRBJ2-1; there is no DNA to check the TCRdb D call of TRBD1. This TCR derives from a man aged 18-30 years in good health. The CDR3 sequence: CATSQIGTGNEQFF.